The 31 T cell receptor beta chains below come from one sample, sequenced in a study of T cell responses to AZD1222 COVID-19 vaccine. Clones were read by immunoSEQ multiplex PCR, and TCRdb kept only the in-frame ones, dropping some. The table shows over 150,000 clones, with 87% occurring only once. This specimen was peripheral blood, taken 28 days after the second AZD1222 dose. These TCRs come from an adult who received the AZD1222 COVID-19 vaccine.

J is TRBJ2-5 and V is TRBV7-7; 9 nucleotides align to TRBD1. The CDR3 has 14 amino acids. Germline V gene sequence: CDR1 SSHAT, CDR2 FNYEAQ (reference sequence). J was trimmed by 5 bases and V by 5 bases; bases with no gene match: 6. DNA of the CDR3: TGTGCCAGCAGCCGGGGACAGGGTAGGGAGACCCAGTACTTC. Amino acid sequence: CASSRGQGRETQYF.

This clone has a handful of counts. The chain employs TRBV4-1 and TRBJ2-7, with 8 bases that match TRBD1. The V gene end was trimmed by 4 bases and the J gene end by 6 bases; junction bases not matched to a gene: 8. The CDR3 has 14 residues. CDR1 MGHRA and CDR2 YSYEKL come from the germline V gene. In nucleotides, the CDR3 is TGCGCCAGCAGCCGGCAGGACAGGGAATTCGAGCAGTACTTC. Its translation is CASSRQDREFEQYF.

The V gene is TRBV2, the J gene TRBJ1-3; the D is unclear. Looked up from germline, CDR1 is SNHLY and CDR2 is FYNNEI. The V gene lost 7 bases and the J gene lost 2 bases, with 12 bases spanning the gap. The CDR3 is made up of 14 amino acids. In DNA, the CDR3 is TGTGCCAGCACGGGAGGCCTCCCTGGAAACACCATATATTTT. This encodes CASTGGLPGNTIYF.

The chain links TRBV7-9 to TRBJ2-7; unclear D gene. Germline V gives CDR1 SEHNR, CDR2 FQNEAQ (reference sequence). The length of the CDR3 is 14 residues. Trimming shortened V by 5 bases and J by 7 bases, and 18 bases separated the two germline ends. CDR3 protein: CASSRRETPQEQYF. Here the CDR3 DNA reads TGTGCCAGCAGCCGACGAGAGACGCCGCAGGAGCAGTACTTC.

The chain is built from TRBV5-4 and TRBJ1-1, with D perhaps TRBD1 (6 bases). The CDR3 is 15 amino acids. Deletions cut 5 bases from V and 3 bases from J, with 17 bases between. CDR1 is SGHNT, CDR2 YYREEE, per germline (reference sequence). CDR3 nucleotides: TGTGCCAGCAGAGGGAGGGGGGATCGGGACACTGAAGCTTTCTTT. Protein sequence: CASRGRGDRDTEAFF.

The V gene is TRBV5-4, the J gene TRBJ1-4; TRBD1 agrees at 8 bases. The CDR3 covers 15 residues. The germline V gene has CDR1 SGHNT and CDR2 YYREEE (reference sequence). The ends lost 3 bases at V and 3 bases at J; junction bases unmatched: 4. In nucleotides, the CDR3 is TGTGCCAGCAGCTCCTCACAGGGGGCTAATGAAAAACTGTTTTTT. It is translated as CASSSSQGANEKLFF.

The chain combines TRBV27 with TRBJ2-3; perhaps TRBD2 as D (5 bases). The CDR3 loop spans 11 amino acids. Trimming stripped 6 bases from V and 6 bases from J, with 7 bases between. CDR1 and CDR2 (germline): MNHEY, SMNVEV (reference sequence). CDR3 region: CASRLGDTQYF. CDR3 DNA sequence: TGTGCCAGCAGACTAGGGGATACGCAGTATTTT.

The chain links TRBV11-2 to TRBJ1-6; D call uncertain. V lost 3 bases, J lost 0 bases, and 9 bases lay in between. Germline CDR1 and CDR2: SGHAT and FQNNGV. The CDR3 is 16 residues long. The CDR3 DNA sequence: TGTGCCAGCAGCTTCCTTTTAAGCTCCTATAATTCACCCCTCCACTTT. It translates to CASSFLLSSYNSPLHF.

The chain carries TRBV20-1 and TRBJ1-5; the D is unclear. Germline V gives CDR1 DFQATT, CDR2 SNEGSKA (reference sequence). Trimming cost V 3 bases and J 6 bases, with 9 bases left between them. The CDR3 length is 12 residues. As DNA, the CDR3 is TGCAGTGCTAGTCCGGGTTTTCAGCCCCAGCATTTT. Protein sequence: CSASPGFQPQHF.

The genes are TRBV19 and TRBJ1-1; no clear D. Trimming shortened V by 5 bases and J by 3 bases, and 7 bases separated the two germline ends. Germline CDR1 is LNHDA and CDR2 is SQIVND (reference sequence). The CDR3 loop spans 12 amino acids. The CDR3 is CASSGSHTEAFF. CDR3 in DNA: TGTGCCAGTAGTGGTAGTCACACTGAAGCTTTCTTT.

The V call is TRBV30, the J call TRBJ1-6, with D maybe TRBD1 (5 bases). V was shortened by 3 bases and J by 7 bases, with 10 bases between the two germline ends. Germline V CDR1 and CDR2: GTSNPN, SVGIG (reference sequence). This CDR3 contains 13 residues. This CDR3 reads CAWRGHRNSPLHF. In DNA, the CDR3 is TGTGCCTGGAGGGGGCATCGAAATTCACCCCTCCACTTT.

The J gene is TRBJ2-1, the V gene TRBV7-8; D gene uncertain. The germline CDR1 and CDR2 sequences are SGHVS and FQNEAQ. The CDR3 is 13 residues long. The V and J ends lost 5 bases and 2 bases respectively, with 7 bases between them. The CDR3 here is CASSLPAYNEQFF. In DNA, the CDR3 is TGTGCCAGCAGCCTCCCAGCCTACAATGAGCAGTTCTTC. The entire variable domain, with the rest obtained from reference TRBV7-8 and TRBJ2-1, is as follows: GAGVSQSPRYKVAKRGQDVALRCDPISGHVSLFWYQQALGQGPEFLTYFQNEAQLDKSGLPSDRFFAERPEGSVSTLKIQRTQQEDSAVYLCASSLPAYNEQFFGPGTRLTVL.

The chain carries TRBV4-1 and TRBJ1-1, with D maybe TRBD1 (5 bases). The germline V gene encodes CDR1 MGHRA and CDR2 YSYEKL. V dropped 2 bases and J dropped 3 bases, with 13 bases sitting between them. The CDR3 runs to 15 residues. Here the CDR3 DNA reads TGCGCCAGCAGCCAATTCGCCGTGGGGGACACTGAAGCTTTCTTT. Translation gives CASSQFAVGDTEAFF.

The chain joins TRBV30 to TRBJ1-2; D remains unclear. The V end lost 4 bases, the J end lost 1 base, and 10 bases lay between the germline ends. Germline-derived CDR1 and CDR2 are GTSNPN and SVGIG (reference sequence). This CDR3 region has 13 residues. The CDR3 sequence: CAWTAVDNYGYTF. DNA for the CDR3: TGTGCCTGGACGGCAGTAGATAACTATGGCTACACCTTC.

V usage is TRBV4-1 and J usage is TRBJ2-7, with 9 nucleotides matching TRBD1. Germline CDR1 is MGHRA and CDR2 is YSYEKL. The CDR3 contains 15 residues. V shed 5 bases and J 6 bases; nucleotides not matched to a gene: 11. The CDR3 coding sequence is TGCGCCAGCAGCAGGAGACAGGGGGAAAAAGGCGAGCAGTACTTC. Protein sequence: CASSRRQGEKGEQYF.

The chain links TRBV5-1 to TRBJ1-6; D unresolved. Germline V gene data show CDR1 as SGHRS and CDR2 as YFSETQ. This CDR3 has 15 residues. The ends were cut back, 3 bases at V and 13 bases at J, with 20 bases in the middle. CDR3 DNA sequence: TGCGCCAGCAGCTCTGGGGAGGGCTCTCTCAATCCCCTCCACTTT. Protein: CASSSGEGSLNPLHF.

The V call is TRBV7-9, the J call TRBJ2-7, with D uncertain. This CDR3 spans 11 amino acids. The germline gives CDR1 SEHNR, CDR2 FQNEAQ (reference sequence). V dropped 5 bases and J dropped 2 bases, with 4 bases sitting between them. The CDR3 region has the DNA TGTGCCAGCAGCGATCCCTACGAGCAGTACTTC. This translates into CASSDPYEQYF.

The genes are TRBV5-6 and TRBJ1-1; D is unclear. Trimming removed 4 bases at V and 2 bases at J, with 15 bases between. In germline, CDR1 is SGHDT, CDR2 YYEEEE. The CDR3 length is 15 residues. The CDR3 protein is CASSLIRPSNTEAFF. CDR3 nucleotide sequence: TGTGCCAGCAGCCTCATAAGGCCTAGCAACACTGAAGCTTTCTTT.

This clone came up a few times. This rearrangement joins TRBV4-1 to TRBJ1-1, with a weak D call TRBD1 (6 bases). CDR3 length equals 15 residues. V was pared by 7 bases and J by 11 bases, with 26 bases between. The germline V gene encodes CDR1 MGHRA and CDR2 YSYEKL. CDR3 coding DNA: TGCGCCAGCACGGGTGGCAGGGACCCCCAAGGGGGGGCTTTCTTT. Translating it yields CASTGGRDPQGGAFF.

This clone was seen only once. The chain links TRBV27 to TRBJ2-3; 10 bases match TRBD2. Trimming took 5 bases from V and 9 from J; bases not matched to a gene: 5. CDR1 MNHEY and CDR2 SMNVEV come from the germline V gene (reference sequence). CDR3 size: 13 residues. CDR3 nucleotide sequence: TGTGCCAGCAGTACAAGCGGGGGGGCGACGCAGTATTTT. It codes for CASSTSGGATQYF.

The chain recombines TRBV3-1 (or the pseudogene TRBV3-2) with TRBJ1-6; D perhaps matches TRBD1 (5 bases). This CDR3 is 14 amino acids long. Trimming removed 7 bases at V and 14 bases at J, with 21 bases between. Germline V CDR1 and CDR2: LGHDT, YNNKEL (reference sequence). The CDR3 DNA follows: TGTGCCAGCAATCCGGGACCCAGGTCGTTGGCCCTCCACTTT. It specifies CASNPGPRSLALHF.

This chain links TRBV15 with TRBJ2-1; 7 bases are shared with TRBD2. V lost 0 bases and J lost 7; bases outside the gene matches: 9. Per germline, CDR1 LNHNV and CDR2 YYDKDF (reference sequence). The CDR3 contains 16 residues. The CDR3 nucleotides read TGTGCCACCAGCAGAGATCTAGGGCTCGGGAGGAATGAGCAGTTCTTC. Encoded protein: CATSRDLGLGRNEQFF. The complete variable domain, with remaining parts taken from reference TRBV15 and TRBJ2-1, reads DAMVIQNPRYQVTQFGKPVTLSCSQTLNHNVMYWYQQKSSQAPKLLFHYYDKDFNNEADTPDNFQSRRPNTSFCFLDIRSPGLGDTAMYLCATSRDLGLGRNEQFFGPGTRLTVL.

Worth noting for this clone: The germline gene is not matched at one end of the junction; a read error may be the cause. This sequence joins TRBV4-1 and TRBJ2-3, with D uncertain. CDR1 and CDR2 (germline): MGHRA, YSYEKL. The CDR3 extends over 17 amino acids. This chain's CDR3 is CASSQSVAGLSIDTQYF. CDR3 nucleotide sequence: TGCGCCAGCAGCCAATCCGTGGCAGGCCTAAGCATAGATACGCAGTATTTT.

Here the CDR3 reads CASSENRQGNSPLHF. For the CDR3, the DNA is TGTGCCAGCAGTGAAAACAGACAGGGGAATTCACCCCTCCACTTT. The rearrangement links TRBV25-1 to TRBJ1-6, with 8 bases identical to TRBD1. After removal of 2 bases from V and 7 bases from J, the junction contained 4 bases not matched to a gene. Germline CDR1 is MGHDK and CDR2 is SYGVNS. This CDR3 is 15 amino acids long.

V usage is TRBV19 and J usage is TRBJ2-7, with 10 bases aligning to TRBD1. V trimming: 3 bases; J trimming: 0 bases; junction bases outside the gene matches: 8. The CDR3 spans 17 residues. The germline CDR1 and CDR2 sequences are LNHDA and SQIVND (reference sequence). CDR3 in amino acids: CASSILGTGAGSYEQYF. The CDR3, as DNA: TGTGCCAGTAGTATTTTGGGGACAGGGGCTGGCTCCTACGAGCAGTACTTC. Drawing the rest from reference TRBV19 and TRBJ2-7, the complete variable domain is DGGITQSPKYLFRKEGQNVTLSCEQNLNHDAMYWYRQDPGQGLRLIYYSQIVNDFQKGDIAEGYSVSREKKESFPLTVTSAQKNPTAFYLCASSILGTGAGSYEQYFGPGTRLTVT.

This chain joins TRBV2 and TRBJ1-5; TRBD1 matches at 7 bases. The trim removed 7 bases at V and 2 bases at J, leaving 2 bases unmatched. CDR3 size: 13 residues. The germline V gene has CDR1 SNHLY and CDR2 FYNNEI. The CDR3, as DNA: TGTGCCAGCAACCAGGGGGGCAATCAGCCCCAGCATTTT. Its protein product is CASNQGGNQPQHF.

The rearrangement joins TRBV6-5 to TRBJ2-3; weak D call: TRBD2 (5 bases). V was shortened by 6 bases and J by 4 bases, with 14 bases between the two germline ends. There are 14 residues in the CDR3. The germline V gene has CDR1 MNHEY and CDR2 SVGAGI. CDR3 sequence (DNA): TGTGCCAGCAGCCTTTCTAGCCAGGCAGATACGCAGTATTTT. It specifies CASSLSSQADTQYF.

The CDR3 loop reads CASSQEAGGPETQYF. The CDR3, as DNA: TGTGCCAGCAGCCAAGAAGCGGGGGGGCCCGAGACCCAGTACTTC. The chain carries TRBV3-1 (or the pseudogene TRBV3-2) and TRBJ2-5; 10 bases are a match to TRBD2. Germline trimming cut 0 bases from V and 5 bases from J; bases unmatched to any gene: 3. Germline lookup yields CDR1 LGHDT and CDR2 YNNKEL (reference sequence). The CDR3 is 15 amino acids.

This clone was recorded once. The chain links TRBV11-2 to TRBJ2-7; D may be TRBD1 (6 bases). The CDR3 spans 14 residues. Germline CDR1 reads SGHAT; CDR2 reads FQNNGV. The V gene lost 0 bases and the J gene lost 2 bases, with 8 bases spanning the gap. CDR3 nucleotides: TGTGCCAGCAGCTTAGAGGGGGCTCCCTACGAGCAGTACTTC. The encoded protein is CASSLEGAPYEQYF.

This chain uses TRBV2 with TRBJ1-5; D gene unclear. Germline V CDR1 and CDR2: SNHLY, FYNNEI. V was clipped by 3 bases and J by 5 bases, with 5 bases between them. This CDR3 is built from 12 residues. CDR3 protein: CASSEAHQPQHF. The CDR3 DNA follows: TGTGCCAGCAGTGAGGCCCATCAGCCCCAGCATTTT.

CDR3 nucleotides: TGTGCCAGCAGCAAAAGGTGGCAGGGAGACTATGGCTACACCTTC. Amino acids: CASSKRWQGDYGYTF. The chain links TRBV7-2 to TRBJ1-2; D possibly corresponds to TRBD1 (5 bases). The germline V gene has CDR1 SGHTA and CDR2 FQGNSA. Trimming removed 5 bases from V and 3 bases from J, with 16 bases in between. The CDR3 covers 15 residues.